This T cell receptor beta chain was sequenced for a study of T-cell reconstitution after alpha-beta-depleted transplantation in children (dated by TCRdb to 2016 to 2018). About the investigation overall: The study quantitatively tracked T-cell immune reconstitution after TCRalphabeta/CD19-depleted allogeneic hematopoietic cell transplantation in children using TCR repertoire profiling.

This specimen's treatment or condition label, interpreted: allogeneic hematopoietic cell transplantation with graft depleted of TCRalphabeta T cells and CD19 B cells. TCRalphabeta/CD19-depleted allogeneic hematopoietic cell grafts were given to the transplant recipients, all of whom were children. Receptors were amplified or captured by PCR. Sequencer: Illumina HiSeq 2500. TCR library preparation used molecular barcoding, with unique molecular identifiers applied to normalize quantification of the TCRbeta repertoire. TCRdb ran its own pipeline on the public reads, namely fastp trimming at Q25 and MiXCR clone calling, and kept in-frame beta chains. Rows are combined by CDR3 protein, so each entry shows the most common genes and DNA. Recorded for this sample are around 600,000 distinct CDR3 sequences; roughly 24% of them occurred a single time. The top ten hold about 14% of the sample. With regard to this clonotype: Its antigen remains undetermined. Within one base of it there is no much larger clone, and no base qualities were kept.

What the work shows at the level of the full study, not this receptor alone: In some patients, high TCRbeta diversity at day 60 was attributed to recipient T cells and intrathymic progenitors that had survived conditioning. The apparently early recovery of alphabetaT-cell counts about two months after transplant reportedly depended on only several hundred rapidly expanded clones that came from non-depleted graft cells. Over the following months the frequencies of hyperexpanded clones went down, and after one year T-cell counts and TCRbeta diversity were mostly credited to newly produced T cells.

V is cut by 2 bases and J by 8 bases, and the space between the germline ends is 13 bases. Its CDR3 holds 14 amino acids, cysteine through phenylalanine. Solely the CDR3 DNA is kept, with 42 bases framed from the first base. The V and J segments used are TRBV23-1 and TRBJ1-5; the D gene identity is not certain. TRBV23-1 is given ORF status, its function remaining uncertain. Sequencing was performed on PBMCs, mostly from graft donor cells, taken 360 days after TCRalphabeta/CD19-depleted stem cell transplant. The source of this sequence is a boy younger than two who had a stem cell transplant for acute myeloid leukemia, so the T cells may come from the graft donor. The CDR3 corresponds to CASSQAGSRKPQHF. DNA sequence: TGCGCCAGCAGTCAAGCGGGGAGTCGTAAGCCCCAGCATTTT.